This entry lists 12 T cell receptor beta chains sequenced from one sample in a study of blood T cells in healthy people across ages. A second PCR of 7 to 11 cycles used a sample-barcoded 5' primer and a J-beta primer mix. TCRdb re-analysed the 5' RACE reads in MiXCR, keeping a single row per CDR3 protein. Among over a million distinct CDR3 sequences listed, almost 60% were seen once. The sequenced sample was blood. Every receptor here comes from a man aged 18 to 30 in good health.

This clonotype has more than one count but fewer than ten. The CDR3 nucleotides are TGTGCCAGCAGCGGACTCGGCGGCAGGGAGCTGTTTTTT. It is translated as CASSGLGGRELFF. The V gene is TRBV12-3 or TRBV12-4, the J gene TRBJ2-2; weak D call: TRBD2 (5 bases). The CDR3 spans 13 residues. Trimming shortened V by 6 bases and J by 9 bases, and 14 bases separated the two germline ends.

This chain's CDR3 is CASSQESLAGGLYEQYF. CDR3 DNA: TGTGCCAGCAGCCAAGAGTCCTTAGCGGGAGGGCTCTACGAGCAGTACTTC. The chain recombines TRBV4-2 with TRBJ2-7, with 11 bases lining up with TRBD2. V gave up 0 bases and J gave up 3 bases; unmatched junction bases: 7. Germline V gives CDR1 LGHNA, CDR2 YNFKEQ. This CDR3 is 17 amino acids long.

This clonotype was recorded a few times. The chain couples TRBV12-5 to TRBJ2-1; 11 nucleotides align to TRBD1. The CDR3 is made up of 15 amino acids. The ends lost 7 bases at V and 2 bases at J; junction bases unmatched: 4. Germline V lookup: CDR1 LGHNT, CDR2 FRNRAP. The CDR3 sequence: CASDPGQGAYNEQFF. The DNA for the CDR3 is TGTGCTAGTGACCCGGGACAGGGGGCCTACAATGAGCAGTTCTTC.

The chain has TRBV25-1 and TRBJ2-7; D is tentatively TRBD1 or TRBD2 (5 bases each). Germline assignment: CDR1 MGHDK and CDR2 SYGVNS. This CDR3 comprises 14 residues. V was clipped by 3 bases and J by 2 bases, with 11 bases between them. CDR3 sequence reads: CASSDGGWTYEQYF. As DNA, the CDR3 is TGTGCCAGCAGTGATGGGGGTTGGACCTACGAGCAGTACTTC.

V and J are TRBV6-5 and TRBJ2-5; 16 nucleotides match TRBD2. The germline gives CDR1 MNHEY, CDR2 SVGAGI. V dropped 5 bases and J dropped 11; count of bases not matched to a gene: 5. The CDR3 consists of 14 residues. This chain's CDR3 is CASSMGLAGGIQYF. CDR3 nucleotide sequence: TGTGCCAGCAGTATGGGACTAGCGGGGGGGATTCAGTACTTC.

V is TRBV27 and J is TRBJ2-5; D perhaps matches TRBD1 (5 bases). Near its end, the DNA agrees better with TRBJ2-7, so the J call may be wrong. The CDR3 loop spans 13 amino acids. The germline V gene has CDR1 MNHEY and CDR2 SMNVEV (reference sequence). CDR3 in DNA: TGTGCCAGCCGAGGCAGGGTTGCCTACGAGCAGTACTTC. The encoded protein is CASRGRVAYEQYF.

This clonotype was counted a few times. A junction boundary mismatches the germline segment, possibly from a read error. V usage is TRBV7-7 and J usage is TRBJ2-1; possibly TRBD1 for D (6 bases). Germline assignment: CDR1 SSHAT and CDR2 FNYEAQ (reference sequence). This CDR3 region has 15 residues. CDR3 sequence: CASSLGGVGVNEQFF. Here the CDR3 DNA reads TGTGCTAGCAGTCTAGGGGGAGTAGGGGTGAATGAGCAGTTCTTC.

The V call is TRBV6-2 or TRBV6-3, the J call TRBJ1-2; unclear D gene. V dropped 6 bases and J dropped 8 bases, with 19 bases sitting between them. Germline V gene lookup returns CDR1 MNHEY and CDR2 SVGEGT. CDR3 length: 14 amino acids. Here the CDR3 reads CASSQWEDGYGYTF. DNA of the CDR3: TGTGCCAGCAGCCAATGGGAAGACGGGTACGGCTACACCTTC.

This chain joins TRBV20-1 and TRBJ2-7; 7 bases fit TRBD2. This CDR3 region has 13 residues. CDR1 and CDR2 from the germline V gene are DFQATT and SNEGSKA (reference sequence). V lost 4 bases, J lost 0 bases, and 3 bases stayed unmatched. DNA for the CDR3: TGCAGTGCTACAGGGACTAACTCCTACGAGCAGTACTTC. It codes for CSATGTNSYEQYF.

This chain joins TRBV2 and TRBJ2-7; TRBD1 matches at 8 bases. Trimming took 2 bases from V and 3 from J; bases not matched to a gene: 3. CDR3 size: 14 residues. The germline V gene has CDR1 SNHLY and CDR2 FYNNEI. The CDR3, as DNA: TGTGCCAGCAGTGAACTTACAGGGGGCTACGAGCAGTACTTC. Protein: CASSELTGGYEQYF.

This clonotype was seen more than once but under ten times. The V call is TRBV4-1, the J call TRBJ1-2; D is ambiguous. The CDR3 runs 14 residues. Germline loops: CDR1 MGHRA, CDR2 YSYEKL. Trimming pared 0 bases from V and 7 bases from J, leaving 12 bases between. The CDR3 spells CASSQEPGSGGYTF. The CDR3 DNA follows: TGCGCCAGCAGCCAAGAACCGGGAAGTGGTGGCTACACCTTC.

The CDR3 nucleotides are TGCAGTGCTCAGAACGGGGCGGAGGGTGGCTACACCTTC. It yields the protein CSAQNGAEGGYTF. The chain links TRBV20-1 to TRBJ1-2, with D possibly TRBD1 on 5 matching bases. CDR3 length: 13 amino acids. The ends were cut back, 5 bases at V and 7 bases at J, with 17 bases in the middle. CDR1 is DFQATT, CDR2 SNEGSKA, per germline (reference sequence).